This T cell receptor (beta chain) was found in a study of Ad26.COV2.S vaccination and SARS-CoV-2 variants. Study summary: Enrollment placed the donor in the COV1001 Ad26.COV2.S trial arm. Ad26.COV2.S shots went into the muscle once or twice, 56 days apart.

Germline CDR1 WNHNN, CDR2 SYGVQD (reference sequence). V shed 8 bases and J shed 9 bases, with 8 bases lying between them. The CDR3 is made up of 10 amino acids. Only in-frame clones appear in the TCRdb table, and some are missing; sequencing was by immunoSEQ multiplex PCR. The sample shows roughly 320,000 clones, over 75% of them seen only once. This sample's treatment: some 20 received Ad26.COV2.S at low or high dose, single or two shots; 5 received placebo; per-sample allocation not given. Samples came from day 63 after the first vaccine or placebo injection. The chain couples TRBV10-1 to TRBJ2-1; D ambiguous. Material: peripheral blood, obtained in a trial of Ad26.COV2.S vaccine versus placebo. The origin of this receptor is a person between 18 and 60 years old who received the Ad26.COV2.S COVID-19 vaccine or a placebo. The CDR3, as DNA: TGCGCCAGCGGTTGTATTGAGCAGTTCTTC. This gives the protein CASGCIEQFF.